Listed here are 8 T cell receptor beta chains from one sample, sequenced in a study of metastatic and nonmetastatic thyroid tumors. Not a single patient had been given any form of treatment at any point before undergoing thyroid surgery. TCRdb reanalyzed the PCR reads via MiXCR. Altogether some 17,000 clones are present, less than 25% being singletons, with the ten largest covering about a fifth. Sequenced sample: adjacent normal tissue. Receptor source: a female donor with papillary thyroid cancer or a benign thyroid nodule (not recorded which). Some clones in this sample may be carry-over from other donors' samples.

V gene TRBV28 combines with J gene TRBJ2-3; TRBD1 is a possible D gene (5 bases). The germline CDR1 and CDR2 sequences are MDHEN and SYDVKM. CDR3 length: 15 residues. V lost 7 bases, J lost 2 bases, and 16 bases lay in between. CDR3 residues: CASTPVGLNTDTQYF. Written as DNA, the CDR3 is TGTGCCAGCACCCCGGTGGGGCTTAACACAGATACGCAGTATTTT. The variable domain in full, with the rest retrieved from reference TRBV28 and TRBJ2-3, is DVKVTQSSRYLVKRTGEKVFLECVQDMDHENMFWYRQDPGLGLRLIYFSYDVKMKEKGDIPEGYSVSREKKERFSLILESASTNQTSMYLCASTPVGLNTDTQYFGPGTRLTVL.

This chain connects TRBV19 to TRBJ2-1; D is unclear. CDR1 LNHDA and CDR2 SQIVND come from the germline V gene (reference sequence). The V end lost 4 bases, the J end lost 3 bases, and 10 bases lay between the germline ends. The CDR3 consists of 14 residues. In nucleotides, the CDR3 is TGTGCCAGTAGTAGTGATCCTAGCTACAATGAGCAGTTCTTC. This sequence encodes CASSSDPSYNEQFF.

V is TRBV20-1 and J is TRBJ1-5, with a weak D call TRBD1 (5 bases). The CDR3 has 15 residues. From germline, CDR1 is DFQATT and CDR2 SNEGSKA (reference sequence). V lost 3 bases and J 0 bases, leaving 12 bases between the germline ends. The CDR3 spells CSASFGGNSNQPQHF. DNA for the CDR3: TGCAGTGCTAGCTTTGGGGGGAATAGCAATCAGCCCCAGCATTTT.

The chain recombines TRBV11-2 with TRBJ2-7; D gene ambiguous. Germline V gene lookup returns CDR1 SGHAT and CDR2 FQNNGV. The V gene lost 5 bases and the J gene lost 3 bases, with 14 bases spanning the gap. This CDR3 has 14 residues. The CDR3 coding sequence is TGTGCCAGCAGCCCAACGGGTGGCGACTACGAGCAGTACTTC. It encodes CASSPTGGDYEQYF.

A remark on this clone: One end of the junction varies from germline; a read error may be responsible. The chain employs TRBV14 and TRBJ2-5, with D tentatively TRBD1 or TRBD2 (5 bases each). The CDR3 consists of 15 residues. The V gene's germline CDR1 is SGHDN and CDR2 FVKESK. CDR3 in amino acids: CAISPLGEVGETQYF. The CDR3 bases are TGTGCCATCAGCCCATTGGGGGAAGTTGGAGAGACCCAGTACTTC.

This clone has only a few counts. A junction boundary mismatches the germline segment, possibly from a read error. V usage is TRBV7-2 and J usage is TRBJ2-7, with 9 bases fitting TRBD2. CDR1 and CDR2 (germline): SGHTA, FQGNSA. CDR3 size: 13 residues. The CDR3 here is CASSFRPSGIVSF. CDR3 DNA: TGTGCCAGCAGCTTCCGTCCTAGCGGGATTGTTTCCTTC.

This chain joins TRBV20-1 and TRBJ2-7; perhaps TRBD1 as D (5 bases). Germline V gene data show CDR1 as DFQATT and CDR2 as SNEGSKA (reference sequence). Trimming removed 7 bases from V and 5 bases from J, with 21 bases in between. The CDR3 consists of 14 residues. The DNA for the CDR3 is TGCAGTGTTTCACTCGGGCAGGGAATCCACGAGCAGTACTTC. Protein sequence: CSVSLGQGIHEQYF.

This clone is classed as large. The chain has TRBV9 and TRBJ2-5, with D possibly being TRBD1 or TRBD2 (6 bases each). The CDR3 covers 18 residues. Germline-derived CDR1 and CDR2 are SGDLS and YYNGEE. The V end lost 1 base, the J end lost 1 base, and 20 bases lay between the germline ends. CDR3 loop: CASSVYVVGGRFQETQYF. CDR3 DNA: TGTGCCAGCAGCGTATACGTTGTGGGGGGCCGGTTCCAAGAGACCCAGTACTTC.